The source of this T cell receptor (beta chain) is a study of T cell changes during pregnancy in multiple sclerosis. Sequencing was performed with immunoSEQ multiplex PCR; in TCRdb, only in-frame clones are kept and a portion is missing. The table records about 84,000 clones, about 95% of them present only once. The CDR3 totals 14 residues. CDR1 is SGHAT and CDR2 is FQNNGV in the germline V gene. Trimming stripped 5 bases from V and 4 bases from J, with 14 bases between. This rearrangement joins TRBV11-2 to TRBJ1-1; unclear D gene. The clonotype was recovered from a female donor with multiple sclerosis, enrolled in a pregnancy study. The sequencing here drew on peripheral blood, taken in the third trimester of pregnancy. DNA of the CDR3: TGTGCCAGCAGCCTGTATCACACCCTCACTGAAGCTTTCTTT. Amino acid sequence: CASSLYHTLTEAFF.